Listed below are T cell receptor beta chains from one sample, sequenced in a study of blood T cell repertoires in COVID-19. Clones were read by immunoSEQ multiplex PCR, and TCRdb kept only the in-frame ones, dropping some. The table lists 100,000 to 150,000 clones, around nine tenths of them singletons. Material: peripheral blood. The receptors stem from a woman in her seventies with COVID-19, enrolled during active disease. CDR3s include the opening cysteine and the closing phenylalanine or tryptophan. A D gene is named only where the DNA matches it firmly. Clone size is shown for a subset of rows, as once, few, many or a class of expanded clone.

>TRBJ1-2|.|.|TRBV6-5
TGTGCCAGCAAAAGGGACGGGGGGCAGCACTATGGCTACACCTTC
CASKRDGGQHYGYTF
>TRBJ2-7|TRBD2|.|TRBV10-2
TGCGCCAGCAGTCCCCCGGGACTAGGATTCTACGAGCAGTACTTC
CASSPPGLGFYEQYF
>TRBJ2-2|.|.|TRBV7-9
TGTGCCAGCAGCTTACCCGAGGGGGTCCCTACCGGGGAGCTGTTTTTT
CASSLPEGVPTGELFF
>TRBJ2-4|TRBD1|.|TRBV5-1
TGCGCCAGCAGCTTGGGTACTCCGGGACAGGGTCAGCAGTACTTC
CASSLGTPGQGQQYF
>TRBJ2-1|.|.|TRBV6-6
TGTGCCAGCACCCACTCATTCAATGAGCAGTTCTTC
CASTHSFNEQFF
>TRBJ1-1|TRBD1|.|TRBV7-9
TGTGCCAGCAGCTTTCCGGGACAGCGGACGACAACTGAAGCTTTCTTT
CASSFPGQRTTTEAFF
>TRBJ2-1|.|.|TRBV5-4
TGTGCCAGCAGCTTGTTTCAGGGGCCCCACAATGAGCAGTTCTTC
CASSLFQGPHNEQFF
>TRBJ2-5|TRBD2|few|TRBV30
TGTGCCTGGAGTGTGCGGGGGGCCCAAGAGACCCAGTACTTC
CAWSVRGAQETQYF
>TRBJ2-1|.|.|TRBV7-2
TGTGCCAGCAGCTTAGTCAACAATGAGCAGTTCTTC
CASSLVNNEQFF
>TRBJ1-2|TRBD1|.|TRBV5-1
TGCGCCAGCAGCTTGACAGGGGGATCATTGTATGGCTACACCTTC
CASSLTGGSLYGYTF
>TRBJ1-4|TRBD1|.|TRBV5-1
TGCGCCAGCAGCTCCAACCGACAGGGGGCGGGAGAAAAACTGTTTTTT
CASSSNRQGAGEKLFF
>TRBJ1-1|.|.|TRBV6-5
TGTGCCAGCAGTTCCCAGGGCGGACAGAAGAACACTGAAGCTTTCTTT
CASSSQGGQKNTEAFF
>TRBJ2-7|.|.|TRBV6-5
TGTGCCAGCAGTCGCATCGGTTCCTACGAGCAGTACTTC
CASSRIGSYEQYF
>TRBJ1-5|TRBD1|few|TRBV4-1
TGCGCCAGCAGCCAGGGGGGACAGGGCCTAAACAATCAGCCCCAGCATTTT
CASSQGGQGLNNQPQHF
>TRBJ2-1|.|once|TRBV5-1
TGCGCCAGCAGCCTCAGTGGGGCAGGTTCCTACAATGAGCAGTTCTTC
CASSLSGAGSYNEQFF
>TRBJ1-6|.|.|TRBV27
TGTGCCAGCAGCAGGGAGGCCTATAATTCACCCCTCCACTTT
CASSREAYNSPLHF
>TRBJ2-3|.|.|TRBV7-3
TGTGCCAGCAGCGTCGGGACCCCAGGGGCAGATACGCAGTATTTT
CASSVGTPGADTQYF
>TRBJ2-1|.|.|TRBV7-2
TGTGCCAGCAGCTTAATTAACAGGGCCAATGAGCAGTTCTTC
CASSLINRANEQFF
>TRBJ1-3|TRBD1|.|TRBV4-2
TGTGCCAGCAGTCATAACCGGGACAGGGCTGGAAACACCATATATTTT
CASSHNRDRAGNTIYF
>TRBJ2-5|.|.|TRBV20-1
TGCAGTGCTAAGGTGGGCGAGACCCAGTACTTC
CSAKVGETQYF
>TRBJ2-1|.|.|TRBV28
TGTGCCAGCAGCCAGGTCGGAAGGTTCAATGAGCAGTTCTTC
CASSQVGRFNEQFF
>TRBJ2-1|TRBD1|.|TRBV11-3
TGTGCCAGCAGTTTGGGACAGGGGGGATATCCGAATGAGCAGTTCTTC
CASSLGQGGYPNEQFF
>TRBJ1-5|.|once|TRBV28
TGTGCCAGCAGTTTGCAACGAATGGCAGGGCATCAGCCCCAGCATTTT
CASSLQRMAGHQPQHF
>TRBJ1-5|.|.|TRBV11-2
TGTGCCAGCAGCTTAGGGACAGTAAATCAGCCCCAGCATTTT
CASSLGTVNQPQHF
>TRBJ2-2|.|.|TRBV28
TGTGCCAGCTCCGGCGGGGGCCCCGTTGGCGGGGAGCTGTTTTTT
CASSGGGPVGGELFF
>TRBJ1-5|.|.|TRBV6-4
TGTGCCAGCAGTGACGGGGCAGGGGTCCCTAGCAATCAGCCCCAGCATTTT
CASSDGAGVPSNQPQHF
>TRBJ1-6|TRBD1|.|TRBV19
TGTGCCAGTAATACAGGGGATAATAATTCACCCCTCCACTTT
CASNTGDNNSPLHF
>TRBJ1-1|.|.|TRBV29-1
TGCAGCGTCCCACACGGTGCGGCTGAAGCTTTCTTT
CSVPHGAAEAFF
>TRBJ2-3|TRBD2|.|TRBV5-8
TGTGCCAGCTTCAGAGCGGGAGTCGATACGCAGTATTTT
CASFRAGVDTQYF
>TRBJ1-1|TRBD1|.|TRBV10-3
TGTGCCATCAGTGTGGGACAGCCGGACACTGAAGCTTTCTTT
CAISVGQPDTEAFF
>TRBJ1-5|TRBD1|.|TRBV6-5
TGTGCCAGCAGCCAGGACAGGGGTAATCAGCCCCAGCATTTT
CASSQDRGNQPQHF
>TRBJ1-3|.|.|TRBV5-1
TGCGCCAGCAGCCGGGGTGATAGATTCTCTGGAAACACCATATATTTT
CASSRGDRFSGNTIYF
>TRBJ2-5|.|.|TRBV9
TGTGCCAGCAGCGTAACGGGACTCAGAGAGACCCAGTACTTC
CASSVTGLRETQYF
>TRBJ2-1|TRBD2|.|TRBV29-1
TGCAGCGTTGATCCTAGCGGGGGGGGAAATGAGCAGTTCTTC
CSVDPSGGGNEQFF
>TRBJ1-6|.|.|TRBV28
TGTGCCAGCAGGCTTAGGGGAAGAGGTTCACCCCTCCACTTT
CASRLRGRGSPLHF
>TRBJ1-1|.|.|TRBV27
TGTGCCAGCATTCCCACAGGGTTCGGTGAAGCTTTCTTT
CASIPTGFGEAFF
>TRBJ1-4|TRBD1|.|TRBV28
TGTGCCAGCAGTGCTGCGCGACGGACAGGCGATAATGAAAAACTGTTTTTT
CASSAARRTGDNEKLFF
>TRBJ1-3|.|few|TRBV11-2
TGTGCCAGCAGCTTAGGACAGGTCTCTGGAAACACCATATATTTT
CASSLGQVSGNTIYF
>TRBJ1-2|TRBD1|.|TRBV6-5
TGTGCCAGCAGCCGGACAGGGGGAAAGGGCTACACCTTC
CASSRTGGKGYTF
>TRBJ1-4|.|.|TRBV29-1
TGCAGCGCCAGGGGCCCGGGGGGTGAAAAACTGTTTTTT
CSARGPGGEKLFF
>TRBJ2-7|.|.|TRBV3-1/TRBV3-2
TGTGCCAGCAGCCAAGTTACAGGGAGCTCCTACGAGCAGTACTTC
CASSQVTGSSYEQYF
>TRBJ2-7|TRBD1|.|TRBV5-4
TGTGCCAGCAGCTTGGATGGGACAGGGGTGGGTTACGAGCAGTACTTC
CASSLDGTGVGYEQYF
>TRBJ1-6|TRBD1|.|TRBV9
TGTGCCAGCAGCGTGGGACAGCCGCATAATTCACCCCTCCACTTT
CASSVGQPHNSPLHF
>TRBJ1-3|.|.|TRBV11-3
TGTGCCAGCAGCTTACTTTTCGGAAACACCATATATTTT
CASSLLFGNTIYF
>TRBJ1-2|.|.|TRBV4-2
TGTGCCAGCAGCCAAGTAGGAGGCAGAGACTATGGCTACACCTTC
CASSQVGGRDYGYTF
>TRBJ1-2|TRBD1|.|TRBV5-1
TGCGCCAGCAGCCCCGGCGACAGGGCCGACTATGGCTACACCTTC
CASSPGDRADYGYTF
>TRBJ2-7|.|once|TRBV7-3
TGTGCCAGCAGCTTACCCAGGGTCCACGAGCAGTACTTC
CASSLPRVHEQYF
>TRBJ2-3|.|.|TRBV5-1
TGCGCCAGCAGCTTGAGGGGGGATACGCAGTATTTT
CASSLRGDTQYF
>TRBJ2-7|TRBD1|.|TRBV5-1
TGCGCCAGCAGCTCCGGGACAGTCTCCTACGAGCAGTACTTC
CASSSGTVSYEQYF
>TRBJ2-7|TRBD1|once|TRBV6-5
TGTGCCAGCAGACCGACAGGGGAGTTCTACGAGCAGTACTTC
CASRPTGEFYEQYF